Shown below are 9 T cell receptor beta chains from a single sample sequenced in a study of T cell repertoires in cytomegalovirus infection. MiXCR, run by TCRdb on the reads, gives a single entry per CDR3 protein. The sample has approximately 990,000 distinct CDR3 sequences, roughly 30% seen once. Their specific antigens are unknown. The sample was cultured CD8+ T cells from PBMCs, taken from culture after CMV antigen stimulation. These receptors were obtained from a human donor in good health (CMV status not recorded). Some clones in this sample may be carry-over from other donors' samples.

The chain recombines TRBV29-1 with TRBJ2-1; no firm D call. This CDR3 has 15 residues. The germline CDR1 and CDR2 sequences are SQVTM and ANQGSEA. V was shortened by 1 base and J by 0 bases, with 10 bases between the two germline ends. CDR3 protein: CSVEGGQFSYNEQFF. In nucleotides, the CDR3 is TGCAGCGTTGAAGGCGGCCAGTTCTCCTACAATGAGCAGTTCTTC.

This clonotype was seen only a few times. The genes are TRBV6-6 and TRBJ1-6, with TRBD1 matching over 8 bases. Trimming took 2 bases from V and 4 from J; bases not matched to a gene: 4. This CDR3 contains 16 residues. Germline V gene lookup returns CDR1 MNHNY and CDR2 SVGAGI (reference sequence). CDR3 bases: TGTGCCAGCAGTTACCCGGACAGGGAATATAATTCACCCCTCCACTTT. Translating it yields CASSYPDREYNSPLHF.

V gene TRBV19 combines with J gene TRBJ1-5, with D perhaps matching TRBD2 (5 bases). The J call is uncertain, as TRBJ2-3 better fits the DNA end. The CDR3 is 14 amino acids. Germline values: CDR1 LNHDA, CDR2 SQIVND (reference sequence). The CDR3 DNA sequence: TGTGCCAGTAGTAGAGGGTGGAGCAATCAGCCCCAGTATTTT. This gives the protein CASSRGWSNQPQYF.

The V and J genes are TRBV7-6 and TRBJ2-2, with 9 positions matching TRBD1. Germline V gene data show CDR1 as SGHVS and CDR2 as FNYEAQ. Germline trimming cut 6 bases from V and 6 bases from J; bases unmatched to any gene: 11. CDR3 size: 16 residues. The DNA for the CDR3 is TGTGCCAGCAGTAACGGGGACAGGGTCAATGCCGGGGAGCTGTTTTTT. It translates to CASSNGDRVNAGELFF.

This clonotype was counted a few times. The rearrangement joins TRBV27 to TRBJ1-2; possibly TRBD1 for D (6 bases). The ends were cut back, 5 bases at V and 4 bases at J, with 14 bases in the middle. The CDR3 is 14 residues long. Per germline, CDR1 MNHEY and CDR2 SMNVEV (reference sequence). CDR3: CASSPQGIFYGYTF. Written as DNA, the CDR3 is TGTGCCAGCAGTCCACAGGGCATTTTCTATGGCTACACCTTC.

This clonotype was picked up a small number of times. The chain employs TRBV6-6 and TRBJ1-4, with 11 bases lining up with TRBD1. Germline CDR1 is MNHNY and CDR2 is SVGAGI (reference sequence). CDR3 length equals 14 residues. J gave up 7 bases and V 2 bases, and 0 bases lay outside the gene matches. The CDR3 is CASSYGTGGEKLFF. The CDR3 region has the DNA TGTGCCAGCAGTTACGGGACAGGGGGTGAAAAACTGTTTTTT.

V usage is TRBV14 and J usage is TRBJ2-5; D tentatively fits TRBD1 or TRBD2 (5 bases each). This CDR3 is 15 amino acids long. CDR1 and CDR2 (germline): SGHDN, FVKESK. Trimming removed 5 bases from V and 1 base from J, with 14 bases in between. The CDR3 spells CASSGLRGVQETQYF. The CDR3 DNA reads TGTGCCAGCAGCGGCCTCCGGGGCGTCCAAGAGACCCAGTACTTC.

The gene calls are TRBV12-5 and TRBJ1-1, with D maybe TRBD1 (5 bases). The V gene's germline CDR1 is LGHNT and CDR2 FRNRAP. The CDR3 has 17 residues. V was pared by 3 bases and J by 2 bases, with 19 bases between. The CDR3 loop reads CASGFATGTGKNTEAFF. For the CDR3, the DNA is TGTGCTAGTGGTTTCGCAACCGGGACGGGTAAAAACACTGAAGCTTTCTTT.

This clonotype was recorded a few times. The CDR3 loop reads CASSPWTGPNYGYTF. The CDR3 bases are TGCGCCAGCAGCCCCTGGACAGGACCTAACTATGGCTACACCTTC. The chain links TRBV4-1 to TRBJ1-2; TRBD1 aligns across 7 bases. This CDR3 is 15 amino acids long. After removal of 4 bases from V and 0 bases from J, the junction contained 5 bases not matched to a gene. Germline assignment: CDR1 MGHRA and CDR2 YSYEKL.